These 24 T cell receptor beta chains were all obtained from the same sample, sequenced in a study of CD8 T cells in Susac syndrome. The RNA input was about 0.45 to 1 ug, and it was reverse transcribed with random hexamers. TCRdb itself ran the immunoSEQ multiplex PCR reads through MiXCR, one entry per CDR3 protein. The profile shows some 200,000 distinct CDR3 sequences, about 96% of them singletons. The sequenced sample consisted of CD4+ T cells from PBMCs. These receptors were taken from a human donor with multiple sclerosis.

The chain links TRBV18 to TRBJ2-7; D may be TRBD1 or TRBD2 (5 bases each). Between the trimmed V and J ends, which lost 3 bases and 3 bases, there was a span of 15 bases. The CDR3 has 15 residues. CDR1 and CDR2 from the germline V gene are KGHSH and LQKENI. This CDR3 reads CASSPGSGRDYEQYF. CDR3 nucleotide sequence: TGTGCCAGCTCACCCGGTTCAGGGAGAGACTACGAGCAGTACTTC.

The chain employs TRBV24-1 and TRBJ1-1, with 8 bases that match TRBD1. CDR3 length equals 12 residues. From germline, CDR1 is KGHDR and CDR2 SFDVKD. With V trimmed by 3 bases and J by 8 bases, 1 base remained unmatched. The CDR3: CATSDGDREAFF. The CDR3 DNA follows: TGTGCCACCAGTGATGGGGACAGGGAAGCTTTCTTT.

V usage is TRBV4-1 and J usage is TRBJ2-2; 10 bases line up with TRBD2. Germline V lookup: CDR1 MGHRA, CDR2 YSYEKL. V gave up 3 bases and J gave up 3 bases; unmatched junction bases: 4. The CDR3 covers 16 residues. The CDR3 here is CASSQLAGGDTGELFF. CDR3 DNA: TGCGCCAGCAGCCAGTTAGCGGGAGGAGACACCGGGGAGCTGTTTTTT.

The chain carries TRBV12-3 or TRBV12-4 and TRBJ2-1; 11 bases align to TRBD2. V lost 2 bases, J lost 4 bases, and 10 bases stayed unmatched. The CDR3 length is 18 residues. CDR3 coding DNA: TGTGCCAGCAGTTTATGGCTAGCGGGAGGAGGGAGGTACAATGAGCAGTTCTTC. Translated, it gives CASSLWLAGGGRYNEQFF.

The chain combines TRBV19 with TRBJ1-2; no definite D call. The CDR3 is 14 amino acids. Germline CDR1 reads LNHDA; CDR2 reads SQIVND (reference sequence). Trimming removed 3 bases at V and 4 bases at J, with 12 bases between. The chain's CDR3 is CASSIALSGYGYTF. The DNA of the CDR3 is TGTGCCAGTAGTATCGCCCTTTCGGGCTATGGCTACACCTTC.

This rearrangement joins TRBV9 to TRBJ1-1; no reliable D call. Trimming left V 1 base short and J 8 bases short, with 12 bases between. The CDR3 length is 13 residues. From germline, CDR1 is SGDLS and CDR2 YYNGEE. For the CDR3, the DNA is TGTGCCAGCAGCGTAAATGGTGAGGGAGAAGCTTTCTTT. Its protein is CASSVNGEGEAFF.

The chain links TRBV12-3 or TRBV12-4 to TRBJ1-1, with D uncertain. V was clipped by 2 bases and J by 0 bases, with 7 bases between them. The CDR3 loop spans 14 amino acids. CDR3 nucleotide sequence: TGTGCCAGCAGTTTAATGTTAGTGAACACTGAAGCTTTCTTT. It translates to CASSLMLVNTEAFF.

J is TRBJ2-7 and V is TRBV20-1, with 9 positions matching TRBD1. The CDR3 consists of 12 residues. The V gene's germline CDR1 is DFQATT and CDR2 SNEGSKA (reference sequence). Germline trimming cut 5 bases from V and 2 bases from J; bases unmatched to any gene: 1. CDR3 in amino acids: CSARTGAYEQYF. The CDR3 DNA sequence: TGCAGTGCTCGGACAGGGGCCTACGAGCAGTACTTC.

The chain employs TRBV10-3 and TRBJ2-3, with D possibly being TRBD1 or TRBD2 (5 bases each). V lost 3 bases and J lost 3, with 10 bases in between. There are 14 residues in the CDR3. Germline CDR1 reads ENHRY; CDR2 reads SYGVKD. CDR3 nucleotide sequence: TGTGCCATCAGTGAAGGGACGTTTACAGATACGCAGTATTTT. This translates into CAISEGTFTDTQYF.

This clonotype has a single count. The CDR3 is CASSSTETPRGYTF. The CDR3 nucleotides are TGTGCCAGCAGCTCCACGGAGACTCCAAGGGGCTACACCTTC. V and J are TRBV7-9 and TRBJ1-2; D call uncertain. Per germline, CDR1 SEHNR and CDR2 FQNEAQ (reference sequence). The CDR3 spans 14 residues. V was trimmed by 4 bases and J by 8 bases, leaving 17 bases between them. The full variable domain, completed using reference TRBV7-9 and TRBJ1-2, is DTGVSQNPRHKITKRGQNVTFRCDPISEHNRLYWYRQTLGQGPEFLTYFQNEAQLEKSRLLSDRFSAERPKGSFSTLEIQRTEQGDSAMYLCASSSTETPRGYTFGSGTRLTVV.

The chain employs TRBV20-1 and TRBJ2-1, with 8 bases lining up with TRBD2. Germline-derived CDR1 and CDR2 are DFQATT and SNEGSKA (reference sequence). V shed 1 base, J shed 7 bases, and the junction held 12 bases outside the gene matches. This CDR3 spans 16 amino acids. The CDR3 DNA sequence: TGCAGTGCTAGAGTGGCGGGACTAGTGATCTGGAATGAGCAGTTCTTC. It encodes CSARVAGLVIWNEQFF.

The V gene is TRBV5-1, the J gene TRBJ2-5, with 10 bases identical to TRBD1. Germline CDR1 is SGHRS and CDR2 is YFSETQ. V was pared by 7 bases and J by 2 bases, with 5 bases of the junction left unmatched. CDR3 length: 14 residues. The CDR3: CASRGTGVQETQYF. CDR3 DNA sequence: TGCGCCAGCCGCGGGACAGGGGTTCAAGAGACCCAGTACTTC.

V is TRBV20-1 and J is TRBJ2-3; no definite D call. Germline V gene sequence: CDR1 DFQATT, CDR2 SNEGSKA (reference sequence). This CDR3 comprises 14 residues. Trimming took off 0 bases at V and 1 base at J, with 8 bases between the two ends. The CDR3 DNA reads TGCAGTGCTAGAGATCTCGAACGCACAGATACGCAGTATTTT. Amino acids: CSARDLERTDTQYF.

The chain couples TRBV20-1 to TRBJ1-5, with D perhaps TRBD1 (6 bases). Germline assignment: CDR1 DFQATT and CDR2 SNEGSKA (reference sequence). Trimming removed 6 bases at V and 0 bases at J, with 12 bases between. There are 14 residues in the CDR3. The CDR3 DNA reads TGCAGTGCCATACAGGGTAATAGCAATCAGCCCCAGCATTTT. Its protein product is CSAIQGNSNQPQHF.

The chain combines TRBV10-3 with TRBJ2-6; D gene uncertain. Germline CDR1 ENHRY, CDR2 SYGVKD. With 5 bases removed from V and 0 bases from J, the gap between germline ends came to 14 bases. The CDR3 runs to 17 residues. In DNA form, the CDR3 reads TGTGCCATCAGTCCCCAGGACGGACGCTCTGGGGCCAACGTCCTGACTTTC. This gives the protein CAISPQDGRSGANVLTF.

This chain links TRBV30 with TRBJ2-7, with 8 bases that match TRBD1. The germline V gene has CDR1 GTSNPN and CDR2 SVGIG (reference sequence). The ends lost 3 bases at V and 5 bases at J; junction bases unmatched: 9. The CDR3 consists of 14 residues. This CDR3 reads CAWSSWTGTDEQYF. The CDR3 DNA sequence: TGTGCCTGGAGCTCATGGACAGGGACGGACGAGCAGTACTTC.

The chain links TRBV12-5 to TRBJ2-7; D is perhaps TRBD1 (5 bases). Germline loops: CDR1 LGHNT, CDR2 FRNRAP. The V end was cut by 3 bases, the J end by 3 bases, with 15 bases between. The CDR3 is 15 residues long. For the CDR3, the DNA is TGTGCTAGTGGTTTAGTGGCACAGGATGACTACGAGCAGTACTTC. Translation gives CASGLVAQDDYEQYF.

This chain uses TRBV27 with TRBJ2-1, with D unclear. The ends were cut back, 10 bases at V and 1 base at J, with 17 bases in the middle. CDR1 is MNHEY and CDR2 is SMNVEV in the germline V gene (reference sequence). There are 15 residues in the CDR3. The CDR3 coding sequence is TGTGCCATTTCCCGTGTGGGGATTTCCTACAATGAGCAGTTCTTC. Its translation is CAISRVGISYNEQFF.

This clonotype was detected once. V and J are TRBV3-1 and TRBJ1-1; weak D call: TRBD1 (6 bases). This CDR3 region has 12 residues. Germline lookup yields CDR1 LGHDT and CDR2 YNNKEL (reference sequence). The V end lost 1 base, the J end lost 6 bases, and 6 bases lay between the germline ends. In DNA, the CDR3 is TGTGCCAGCAGCCAAGCAGGGGCTGAAGCTTTCTTT. Amino acid sequence: CASSQAGAEAFF.

The rearrangement links TRBV20-1 to TRBJ1-2; no firm D call. The CDR3 has 14 amino acids. Germline V gene sequence: CDR1 DFQATT, CDR2 SNEGSKA (reference sequence). The V end lost 6 bases, the J end lost 0 bases, and 14 bases lay between the germline ends. The CDR3 protein is CSAPKKPTNYGYTF. CDR3 bases: TGCAGTGCACCGAAAAAGCCGACTAACTATGGCTACACCTTC.

V and J are TRBV12-3 or TRBV12-4 and TRBJ2-7, with no clear D. The CDR3 spans 12 residues. V was shortened by 1 base and J by 6 bases, with 7 bases between the two germline ends. The CDR3 nucleotides are TGTGCCAGCAGTTTAGGATGGGGCGAGCAGTACTTC. Amino acid sequence: CASSLGWGEQYF.

The gene calls are TRBV9 and TRBJ1-1; D gene unclear. Trimming took off 0 bases at V and 5 bases at J, with 11 bases between the two ends. Germline CDR1 reads SGDLS; CDR2 reads YYNGEE. This CDR3 has 14 amino acids. The CDR3 is CASSVEAGGTEAFF. The CDR3 DNA sequence: TGTGCCAGCAGCGTAGAGGCGGGAGGGACTGAAGCTTTCTTT.

This sequence joins TRBV30 and TRBJ2-7; D may be TRBD1 (6 bases). Trimming shortened V by 0 bases and J by 3 bases, and 6 bases separated the two germline ends. This CDR3 spans 12 amino acids. Germline V CDR1 and CDR2: GTSNPN, SVGIG (reference sequence). The CDR3 loop reads CAWSVQGYEQYF. CDR3 sequence (DNA): TGTGCCTGGAGTGTACAGGGCTACGAGCAGTACTTC.

CDR3 DNA sequence: TGTGCCAGCAGCCAAGGTTACGGCTCGGAGCACAATCAGCCCCAGCATTTT. This translates into CASSQGYGSEHNQPQHF. The V and J genes are TRBV3-1 and TRBJ1-5; D is undetermined. Per germline, CDR1 LGHDT and CDR2 YNNKEL (reference sequence). Trimming took off 1 base at V and 3 bases at J, with 16 bases between the two ends. This CDR3 contains 17 residues.